This T cell receptor beta chain was identified during a study of T cell responses to AZD1222 COVID-19 vaccine. Study-wide results and limits: Two AZD1222 administrations were followed by greater Spike-specific TCR breadth and depth.

CDR3 size: 15 residues. Trimming took 5 bases from V and 2 from J; bases not matched to a gene: 7. Germline loops: CDR1 LNHDA, CDR2 SQIVND (reference sequence). Produced via immunoSEQ multiplex PCR; TCRdb's table is partial and in-frame only. The data contain around 140,000 clones, nearly 95% of them singletons. With respect to this clone: The antigen remains unidentified.

The sequences come from peripheral blood, collected on day 0 of AZD1222 vaccination. The TCR originated in an adult in good health. This chain joins TRBV19 and TRBJ2-7, with 9 bases fitting TRBD1. The CDR3 is CASSGGTGPAYEQYF. For the CDR3, the DNA is TGTGCCAGTAGTGGCGGGACAGGGCCTGCCTACGAGCAGTACTTC.